These 20 T cell receptor beta chains share one sample of origin, sequenced in a study of cytomegalovirus exposure and HLA in healthy donors. PCR was performed using 60 Vbeta and 13 Jbeta primers. Assay: immunoSEQ multiplex PCR; the TCRdb copy retains only in-frame clones and omits some. This table has fewer than 250,000 clones, about 79% appearing once. Input material: PBMCs. The source of these receptors is a man younger than 30 in good health and CMV-seronegative.

The chain joins TRBV13 to TRBJ1-1, with unresolved D. Germline V gives CDR1 PRHDT, CDR2 FYEKMQ (reference sequence). The length of the CDR3 is 13 residues. The V end was cut by 0 bases, the J end by 0 bases, with 2 bases between. CDR3 residues: CASSLGMNTEAFF. CDR3 DNA: TGTGCCAGCAGCTTAGGTATGAACACTGAAGCTTTCTTT.

The chain combines TRBV14 with TRBJ1-2; possibly TRBD1 for D (5 bases). Trimming removed 0 bases at V and 8 bases at J, with 16 bases between. CDR3 length: 15 residues. In germline, CDR1 is SGHDN, CDR2 FVKESK. CDR3: CASSQDRGGGGGYTF. The CDR3, as DNA: TGTGCCAGCAGCCAAGATCGGGGGGGTGGAGGAGGCTACACCTTC.

The DNA of the CDR3 is TGTGCCAGTACAGGGATGGGGGGTTCCTACGAGCAGTACTTC. This translates into CASTGMGGSYEQYF. J is TRBJ2-7 and V is TRBV19, with D perhaps matching TRBD2 (6 bases). The CDR3 extends over 14 amino acids. Germline values: CDR1 LNHDA, CDR2 SQIVND (reference sequence). V lost 7 bases to trimming and J lost 1 base, with 14 bases between them.

The rearrangement links TRBV7-2 to TRBJ2-5, with TRBD2 matching over 7 bases. The end of the DNA fits TRBJ2-7 better, so the J call may be wrong. Germline loops: CDR1 SGHTA, CDR2 FQGNSA. There are 16 residues in the CDR3. The CDR3 DNA reads as TGTGCCAGCAGCTTAACCCATCCCACAGGCGGGGGCGAGCAGTACTTC. Protein sequence: CASSLTHPTGGGEQYF.

This clone has a handful of counts. This rearrangement joins TRBV11-3 to TRBJ2-3, with TRBD2 identical over 7 bases. This CDR3 spans 13 amino acids. With V trimmed by 3 bases and J by 6 bases, 3 bases remained unmatched. Germline values: CDR1 SGHNT, CDR2 YENEEA. CDR3 DNA sequence: TGTGCCAGCAGCTTGCAGGGAGGGGATACGCAGTATTTT. Residues: CASSLQGGDTQYF. The full variable domain, with the rest looked up from reference TRBV11-3 and TRBJ2-3, is EAGVVQSPRYKIIEKKQPVAFWCNPISGHNTLYWYLQNLGQGPELLIRYENEEAVDDSQLPKDRFSAERLKGVDSTLKIQPAELGDSAVYLCASSLQGGDTQYFGPGTRLTVL.

The CDR3 reads CASSPNSGGNQPQHF. In nucleotides, the CDR3 is TGTGCCAGCTCACCAAATTCCGGGGGCAATCAGCCCCAGCATTTT. The V call is TRBV18, the J call TRBJ1-5; D unclear. Germline-derived CDR1 and CDR2 are KGHSH and LQKENI. The CDR3 covers 15 residues. V lost 2 bases to trimming and J lost 2 bases, with 10 bases between them.

The gene calls are TRBV16 and TRBJ2-2; 10 nucleotides line up with TRBD1. The germline gives CDR1 KGHSY, CDR2 FQNENV. The V segment lost 4 bases and the J segment 1 base; nucleotides outside the gene matches: 3. This CDR3 has 16 residues. The CDR3 sequence is CASSPGQGVNTGELFF. The CDR3 coding sequence is TGTGCCAGCAGCCCCGGACAGGGGGTGAACACCGGGGAGCTGTTTTTT.

Of note for this clone: The sample has other DNA sequences that encode this CDR3 too. This chain links TRBV5-6 with TRBJ1-4, with D perhaps matching TRBD1 (6 bases). Trimming removed 0 bases from V and 3 bases from J, with 12 bases in between. The CDR3 covers 16 residues. CDR1 and CDR2 (germline): SGHDT, YYEEEE. CDR3 bases: TGTGCCAGCAGCTTGGATCAGGGGACGTCTAATGAAAAACTGTTTTTT. It codes for CASSLDQGTSNEKLFF.

The CDR3 loop is CASSKSGTSGWVSSYNEQFF. CDR3 DNA sequence: TGTGCCAGCAGCAAAAGCGGGACTAGCGGGTGGGTCAGCTCCTACAATGAGCAGTTCTTC. The chain combines TRBV14 with TRBJ2-1; TRBD2 matches 12 bases. Germline-derived CDR1 and CDR2 are SGHDN and FVKESK. The CDR3 has 20 amino acids. The ends lost 5 bases at V and 0 bases at J; junction bases unmatched: 14.

V gene TRBV18 combines with J gene TRBJ2-2; a weak D match, TRBD1 (6 bases). CDR1 KGHSH and CDR2 LQKENI come from the germline V gene. V was trimmed by 3 bases and J by 5 bases, leaving 19 bases between them. The CDR3 consists of 17 residues. The chain's CDR3 is CASSPPSVGQGTGELFF. DNA of the CDR3: TGTGCCAGCTCACCGCCATCCGTTGGGCAGGGGACCGGGGAGCTGTTTTTT.

V gene TRBV4-2 combines with J gene TRBJ2-1; 12 nucleotides agree with TRBD2. The V segment lost 4 bases and the J segment 5 bases; nucleotides outside the gene matches: 9. Germline-derived CDR1 and CDR2 are LGHNA and YNFKEQ. The CDR3 contains 17 residues. Here the CDR3 DNA reads TGTGCCAGCAGCCCGTCCCCTAGCGGGGGGGATAACAATGAGCAGTTCTTC. This encodes CASSPSPSGGDNNEQFF.

This rearrangement joins TRBV12-2 to TRBJ1-2; TRBD1, the table's D call, lacks a check against the DNA. TRBV12-2 is flagged as a pseudogene. The CDR3 is made up of 18 amino acids. The CDR3 region has the DNA TGTGCAAGTCGCCCGAACTTCGAGAAGGACAGGGGACTCCATGGCTACACCTTC. Translated: CASRPNFEKDRGLHGYTF.

The CDR3 reads CASGLDPGINTEAFF. For the CDR3, the DNA is TGTGCTAGTGGTTTGGATCCAGGGATAAACACTGAAGCTTTCTTT. The chain carries TRBV12-5 and TRBJ1-1; the D gene is possibly TRBD1 (5 bases). Germline lookup yields CDR1 LGHNT and CDR2 FRNRAP. V was clipped by 1 base and J by 2 bases, with 11 bases between them. This CDR3 contains 15 residues.

Concerning this clone itself: One junction end does not reproduce the germline sequence, and a read error may be involved. The chain has TRBV7-9 and TRBJ2-7; 7 bases fit TRBD2. This CDR3 has 16 amino acids. Per germline, CDR1 SEHNR and CDR2 FQNEAQ (reference sequence). CDR3: CSSSLGGGSGPEEQYF. Written as DNA, the CDR3 is TGTTCCAGCAGCTTAGGCGGCGGGAGTGGTCCGGAGGAGCAGTACTTC.

V and J are TRBV13 and TRBJ2-1; 12 positions match TRBD2. This CDR3 region has 13 residues. Per germline, CDR1 PRHDT and CDR2 FYEKMQ (reference sequence). The junction had 3 bases not matched to a gene; V was cut back by 7 bases and J by 8 bases. The CDR3 protein is CASKRLAGDEQFF. CDR3 in DNA: TGTGCCAGCAAACGACTAGCGGGGGATGAGCAGTTCTTC.

The chain carries TRBV29-1 and TRBJ1-4; 9 positions match TRBD1. The V and J ends lost 2 bases and 8 bases, in that order; junction bases with no gene match: 12. Germline values: CDR1 SQVTM, CDR2 ANQGSEA. This CDR3 spans 16 amino acids. CDR3: CSVEFPQGARKEKLFF. Written as DNA, the CDR3 is TGCAGCGTTGAATTCCCACAGGGGGCCAGGAAAGAAAAACTGTTTTTT.

A word on this clone: The sample carries other DNA sequences with the same CDR3. The chain links TRBV9 to TRBJ2-7; D gene uncertain. The CDR3 is 13 amino acids. Deletions cut 0 bases from V and 0 bases from J, with 4 bases between. Germline CDR1 SGDLS, CDR2 YYNGEE. The CDR3 reads CASSVGASYEQYF. CDR3 in DNA: TGTGCCAGCAGCGTAGGGGCCTCCTACGAGCAGTACTTC.

The rearrangement links TRBV4-3 to TRBJ1-1; D ambiguous. CDR3 length: 14 residues. Germline assignment: CDR1 LGHNA and CDR2 YSLEER. Trimming left V 0 bases short and J 6 bases short, with 11 bases between. The CDR3 sequence: CASSQDTYTPEAFF. The CDR3 DNA reads TGCGCCAGCAGCCAAGACACATACACCCCTGAAGCTTTCTTT.

The gene calls are TRBV7-2 and TRBJ2-7; D is possibly TRBD1 (7 bases). The CDR3 contains 15 residues. Germline CDR1 and CDR2: SGHTA and FQGNSA. With 1 base removed from V and 1 base from J, the gap between germline ends came to 11 bases. CDR3 nucleotide sequence: TGTGCCAGCAGCTTAGAGGCGGGACAGTCCTACGAGCAGTACTTC. Its protein is CASSLEAGQSYEQYF.

The chain recombines TRBV5-1 with TRBJ2-2; no reliable D call. This CDR3 region has 13 residues. V was trimmed by 4 bases and J by 2 bases, leaving 6 bases between them. Germline CDR1 is SGHRS and CDR2 is YFSETQ. CDR3 residues: CASSGSNTGELFF. DNA of the CDR3: TGCGCCAGCAGCGGTAGTAACACCGGGGAGCTGTTTTTT.